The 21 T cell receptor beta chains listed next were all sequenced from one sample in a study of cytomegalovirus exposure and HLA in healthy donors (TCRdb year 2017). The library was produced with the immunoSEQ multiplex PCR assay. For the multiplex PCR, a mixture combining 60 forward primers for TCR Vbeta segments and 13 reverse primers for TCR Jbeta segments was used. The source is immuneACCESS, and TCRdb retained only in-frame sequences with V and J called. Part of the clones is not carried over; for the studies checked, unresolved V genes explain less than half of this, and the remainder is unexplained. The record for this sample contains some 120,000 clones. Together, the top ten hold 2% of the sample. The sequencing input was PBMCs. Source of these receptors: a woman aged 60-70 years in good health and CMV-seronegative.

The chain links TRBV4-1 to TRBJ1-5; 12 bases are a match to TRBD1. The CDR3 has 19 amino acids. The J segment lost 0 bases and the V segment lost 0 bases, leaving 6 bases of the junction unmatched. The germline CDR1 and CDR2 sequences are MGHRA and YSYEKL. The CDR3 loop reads CASSQERDRGPYSNQPQHF. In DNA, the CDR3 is TGCGCCAGCAGCCAAGAGAGGGACAGGGGGCCTTATAGCAATCAGCCCCAGCATTTT.

The CDR3 protein is CASSPVGTLGYTF. CDR3 nucleotides: TGTGCCAGCAGCCCGGTGGGGACTTTAGGCTACACCTTC. The chain recombines TRBV5-4 with TRBJ1-2; a possible D gene is TRBD1 (5 bases). V shed 4 bases and J shed 8 bases, with 15 bases lying between them. Germline CDR1 is SGHNT and CDR2 is YYREEE (reference sequence). The CDR3 consists of 13 residues. Drawing the rest from reference TRBV5-4 and TRBJ1-2, the complete variable domain is ETGVTQSPTHLIKTRGQQVTLRCSSQSGHNTVSWYQQALGQGPQFIFQYYREEENGRGNFPPRFSGLQFPNYSSELNVNALELDDSALYLCASSPVGTLGYTFGSGTRLTVV.

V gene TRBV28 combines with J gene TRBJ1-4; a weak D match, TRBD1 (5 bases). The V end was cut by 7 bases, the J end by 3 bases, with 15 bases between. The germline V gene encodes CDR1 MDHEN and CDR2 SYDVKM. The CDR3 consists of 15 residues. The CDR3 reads CASNTAGGANEKLFF. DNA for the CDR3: TGTGCCAGCAACACCGCGGGGGGAGCTAATGAAAAACTGTTTTTT. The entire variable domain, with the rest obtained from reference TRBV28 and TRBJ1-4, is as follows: DVKVTQSSRYLVKRTGEKVFLECVQDMDHENMFWYRQDPGLGLRLIYFSYDVKMKEKGDIPEGYSVSREKKERFSLILESASTNQTSMYLCASNTAGGANEKLFFGSGTQLSVL.

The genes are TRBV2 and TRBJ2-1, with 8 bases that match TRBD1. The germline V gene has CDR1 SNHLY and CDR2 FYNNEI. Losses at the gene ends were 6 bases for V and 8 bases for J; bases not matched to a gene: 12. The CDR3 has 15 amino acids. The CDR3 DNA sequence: TGTGCCAGCAGCTCAGGGGGCCCCACGGATCATGAGCAGTTCTTC. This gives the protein CASSSGGPTDHEQFF.

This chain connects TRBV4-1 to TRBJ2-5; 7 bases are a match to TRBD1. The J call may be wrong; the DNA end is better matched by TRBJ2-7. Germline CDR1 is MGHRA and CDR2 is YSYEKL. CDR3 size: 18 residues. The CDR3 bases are TGCGCCAGCAGCCAAACCACCTCATCCGGGACAGTCTCCTACGAGCAGTACTTC. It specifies CASSQTTSSGTVSYEQYF.

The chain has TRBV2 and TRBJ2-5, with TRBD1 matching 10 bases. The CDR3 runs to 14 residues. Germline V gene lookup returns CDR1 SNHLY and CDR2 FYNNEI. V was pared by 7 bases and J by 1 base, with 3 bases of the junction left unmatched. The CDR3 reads CASNRQGAQETQYF. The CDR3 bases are TGTGCCAGCAATCGACAGGGGGCCCAAGAGACCCAGTACTTC.

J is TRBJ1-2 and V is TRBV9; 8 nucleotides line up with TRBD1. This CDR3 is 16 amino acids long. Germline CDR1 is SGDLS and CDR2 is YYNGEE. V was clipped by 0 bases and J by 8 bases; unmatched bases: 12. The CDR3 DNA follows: TGTGCCAGCAGCGTAGGGGGGGTTGGACAGGGAGGAGGCTACACCTTC. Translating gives CASSVGGVGQGGGYTF.

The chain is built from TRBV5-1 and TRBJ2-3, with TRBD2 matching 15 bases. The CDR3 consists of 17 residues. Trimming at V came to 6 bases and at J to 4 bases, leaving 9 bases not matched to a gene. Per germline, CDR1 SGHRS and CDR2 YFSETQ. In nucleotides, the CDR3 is TGCGCCAGCACAAGGACTAGCGGGGGGGCTGTCTCAGATACGCAGTATTTT. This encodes CASTRTSGGAVSDTQYF. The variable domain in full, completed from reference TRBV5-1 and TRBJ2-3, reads KAGVTQTPRYLIKTRGQQVTLSCSPISGHRSVSWYQQTPGQGLQFLFEYFSETQRNKGNFPGRFSGRQFSNSRSEMNVSTLELGDSALYLCASTRTSGGAVSDTQYFGPGTRLTVL.

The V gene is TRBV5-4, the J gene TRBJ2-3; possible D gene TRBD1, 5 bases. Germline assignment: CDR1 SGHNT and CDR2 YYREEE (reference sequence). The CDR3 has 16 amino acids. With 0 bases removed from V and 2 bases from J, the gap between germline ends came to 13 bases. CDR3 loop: CASSLEGSSSTDTQYF. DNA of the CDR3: TGTGCCAGCAGCTTGGAGGGGTCTTCCTCCACAGATACGCAGTATTTT.

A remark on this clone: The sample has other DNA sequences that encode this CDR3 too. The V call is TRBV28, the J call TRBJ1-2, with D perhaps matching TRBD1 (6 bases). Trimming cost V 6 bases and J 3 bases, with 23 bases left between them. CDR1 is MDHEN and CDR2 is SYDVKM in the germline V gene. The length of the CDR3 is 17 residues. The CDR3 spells CASSPQGLMRHYYGYTF. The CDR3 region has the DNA TGTGCCAGCAGCCCTCAGGGGTTAATGAGACACTACTATGGCTACACCTTC.

The DNA for the CDR3 is TGTGCCAGCAGTCTACAGGAATACTCTGGAAACACCATATATTTT. This gives the protein CASSLQEYSGNTIYF. The chain links TRBV2 to TRBJ1-3, with TRBD1 as a possible D gene (5 bases). CDR3 size: 15 residues. In germline, CDR1 is SNHLY, CDR2 FYNNEI. V lost 5 bases and J lost 0, with 11 bases in between.

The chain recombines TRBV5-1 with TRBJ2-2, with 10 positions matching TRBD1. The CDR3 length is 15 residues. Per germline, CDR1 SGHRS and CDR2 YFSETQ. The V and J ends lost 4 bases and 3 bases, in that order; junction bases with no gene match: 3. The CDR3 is CASSGDRGYTGELFF. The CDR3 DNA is TGCGCCAGCAGCGGGGACAGGGGATACACCGGGGAGCTGTTTTTT.

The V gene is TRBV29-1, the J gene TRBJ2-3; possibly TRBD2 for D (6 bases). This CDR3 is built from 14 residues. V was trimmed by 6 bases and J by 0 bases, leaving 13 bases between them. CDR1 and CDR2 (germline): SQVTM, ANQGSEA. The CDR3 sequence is CSVLRRASTDTQYF. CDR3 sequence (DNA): TGCAGCGTCCTCAGGAGGGCGAGCACAGATACGCAGTATTTT.

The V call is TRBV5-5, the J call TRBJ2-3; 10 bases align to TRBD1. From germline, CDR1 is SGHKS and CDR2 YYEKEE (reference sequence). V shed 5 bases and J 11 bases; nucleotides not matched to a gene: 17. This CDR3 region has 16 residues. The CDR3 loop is CASSRDAGTGDYGQYF. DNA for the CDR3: TGTGCCAGCAGTCGGGACGCCGGGACAGGGGATTACGGGCAGTATTTT.

In DNA, the CDR3 is TGTGCCACCAGCAGAGGACAGGGGCAGACAGATACGCAGTATTTT. This gives the protein CATSRGQGQTDTQYF. This chain joins TRBV15 and TRBJ2-3; 8 nucleotides line up with TRBD1. With 1 base clipped from V and 3 bases from J, the junction kept 3 bases outside the gene matches. CDR1 and CDR2 (germline): LNHNV, YYDKDF (reference sequence). The CDR3 extends over 15 amino acids. Combining the CDR3 with reference TRBV15 and TRBJ2-3 gives the whole variable domain DAMVIQNPRYQVTQFGKPVTLSCSQTLNHNVMYWYQQKSSQAPKLLFHYYDKDFNNEADTPDNFQSRRPNTSFCFLDIRSPGLGDTAMYLCATSRGQGQTDTQYFGPGTRLTVL.

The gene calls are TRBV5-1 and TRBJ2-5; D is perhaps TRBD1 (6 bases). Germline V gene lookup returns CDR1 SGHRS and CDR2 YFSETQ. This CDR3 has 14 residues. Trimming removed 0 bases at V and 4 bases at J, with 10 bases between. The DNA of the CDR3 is TGCGCCAGCAGCTTGGAAAAAGGGGGAGAGACCCAGTACTTC. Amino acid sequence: CASSLEKGGETQYF.

CDR3 loop: CASSGTENIQYF. The CDR3 nucleotides read TGTGCCTCCTCCGGGACAGAAAACATTCAGTACTTC. The chain recombines TRBV30 with TRBJ2-4; 7 bases fit TRBD1. CDR3 size: 12 residues. After removal of 7 bases from V and 5 bases from J, the junction contained 5 bases not matched to a gene. Germline-derived CDR1 and CDR2 are GTSNPN and SVGIG (reference sequence).

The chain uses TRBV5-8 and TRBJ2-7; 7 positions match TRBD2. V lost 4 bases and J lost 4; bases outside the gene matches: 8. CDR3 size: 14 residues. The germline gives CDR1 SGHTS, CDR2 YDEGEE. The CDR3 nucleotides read TGTGCCAGCAGCCCTCCTGGGGAGGGGTACGAGCAGTACTTC. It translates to CASSPPGEGYEQYF. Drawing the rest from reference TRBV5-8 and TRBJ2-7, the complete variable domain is EAGVTQSPTHLIKTRGQQATLRCSPISGHTSVYWYQQALGLGLQFLLWYDEGEERNRGNFPPRFSGRQFPNYSSELNVNALELEDSALYLCASSPPGEGYEQYFGPGTRLTVT.

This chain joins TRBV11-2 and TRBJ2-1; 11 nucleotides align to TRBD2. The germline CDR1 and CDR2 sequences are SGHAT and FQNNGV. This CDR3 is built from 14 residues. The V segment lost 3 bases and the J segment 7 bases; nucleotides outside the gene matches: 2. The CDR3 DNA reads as TGTGCCAGCAGCTTGGCTAGCGGGGGGAATGAGCAGTTCTTC. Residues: CASSLASGGNEQFF.

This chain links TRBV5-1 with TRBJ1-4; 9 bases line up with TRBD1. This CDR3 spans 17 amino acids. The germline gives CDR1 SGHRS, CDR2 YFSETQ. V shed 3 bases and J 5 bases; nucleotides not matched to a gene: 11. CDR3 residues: CASSSGTGQEGNEKLFF. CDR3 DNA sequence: TGCGCCAGCAGCTCCGGGACAGGGCAAGAAGGGAATGAAAAACTGTTTTTT.

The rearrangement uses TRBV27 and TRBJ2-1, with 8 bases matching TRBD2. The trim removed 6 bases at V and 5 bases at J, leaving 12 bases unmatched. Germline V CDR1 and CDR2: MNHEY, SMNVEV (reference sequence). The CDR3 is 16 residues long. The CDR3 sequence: CASSYAAGVFNNEQFF. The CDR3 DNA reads TGTGCCAGCAGCTACGCAGCGGGAGTTTTTAACAATGAGCAGTTCTTC.